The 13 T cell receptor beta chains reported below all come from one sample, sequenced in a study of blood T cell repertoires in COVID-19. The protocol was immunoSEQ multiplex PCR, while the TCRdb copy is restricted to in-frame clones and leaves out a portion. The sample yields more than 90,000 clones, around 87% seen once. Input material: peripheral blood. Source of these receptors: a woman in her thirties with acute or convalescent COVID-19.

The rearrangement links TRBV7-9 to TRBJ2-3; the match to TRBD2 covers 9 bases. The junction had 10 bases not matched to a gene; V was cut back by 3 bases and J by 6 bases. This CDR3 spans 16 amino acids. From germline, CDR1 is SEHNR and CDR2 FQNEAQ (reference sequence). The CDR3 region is CASSFVAGVSTDTQYF. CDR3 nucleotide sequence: TGTGCCAGCAGCTTCGTAGCGGGGGTTAGTACGGATACGCAGTATTTT.

CDR3 nucleotide sequence: TGTGCCAGCAGCCCAGGACAGGGTATAAACGGCTACACCTTC. Protein sequence: CASSPGQGINGYTF. V and J are TRBV3-1 (or the pseudogene TRBV3-2) and TRBJ1-2; 8 bases fit TRBD1. Trimming removed 4 bases from V and 8 bases from J; junction bases left unmatched: 9. This CDR3 spans 14 amino acids. Germline-derived CDR1 and CDR2 are LGHDT and YNNKEL (reference sequence).

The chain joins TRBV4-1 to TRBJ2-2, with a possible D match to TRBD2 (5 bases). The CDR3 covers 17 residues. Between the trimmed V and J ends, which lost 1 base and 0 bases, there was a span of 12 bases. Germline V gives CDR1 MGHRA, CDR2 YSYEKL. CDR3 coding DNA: TGCGCCAGCAGCCAAGTAGTGCGGGTCTCGAACACCGGGGAGCTGTTTTTT. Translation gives CASSQVVRVSNTGELFF.

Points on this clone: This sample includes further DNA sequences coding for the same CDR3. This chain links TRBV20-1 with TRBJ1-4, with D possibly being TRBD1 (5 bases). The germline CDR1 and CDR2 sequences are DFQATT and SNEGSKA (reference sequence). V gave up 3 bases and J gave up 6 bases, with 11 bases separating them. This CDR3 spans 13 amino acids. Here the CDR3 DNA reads TGCAGTGCTAGTCGTAGGGGTGATGAAAAACTGTTTTTT. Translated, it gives CSASRRGDEKLFF.

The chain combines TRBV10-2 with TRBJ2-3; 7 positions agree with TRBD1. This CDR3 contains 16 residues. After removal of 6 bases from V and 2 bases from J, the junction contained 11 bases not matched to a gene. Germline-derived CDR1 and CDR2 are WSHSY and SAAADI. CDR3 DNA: TGCGCCAGCAGCCTAGTGACAGGGAGAGACACAGATACGCAGTATTTT. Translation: CASSLVTGRDTDTQYF.

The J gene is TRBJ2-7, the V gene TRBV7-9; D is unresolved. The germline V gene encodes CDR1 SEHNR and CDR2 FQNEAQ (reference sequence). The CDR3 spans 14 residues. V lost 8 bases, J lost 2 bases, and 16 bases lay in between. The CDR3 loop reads CASAILDVTYEQYF. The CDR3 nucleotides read TGTGCCAGCGCCATCCTAGACGTAACCTACGAGCAGTACTTC.

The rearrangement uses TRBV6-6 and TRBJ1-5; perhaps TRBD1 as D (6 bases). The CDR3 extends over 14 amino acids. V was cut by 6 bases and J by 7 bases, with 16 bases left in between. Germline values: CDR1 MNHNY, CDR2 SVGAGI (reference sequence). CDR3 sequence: CASSQGTTGQPQHF. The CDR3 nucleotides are TGTGCCAGCAGCCAGGGGACAACCGGCCAGCCCCAGCATTTT.

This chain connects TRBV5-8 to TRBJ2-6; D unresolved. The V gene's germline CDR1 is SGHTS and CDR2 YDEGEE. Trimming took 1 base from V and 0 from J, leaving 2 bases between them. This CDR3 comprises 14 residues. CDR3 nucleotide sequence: TGTGCCAGCAGCTTGCACTCTGGGGCCAACGTCCTGACTTTC. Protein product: CASSLHSGANVLTF.

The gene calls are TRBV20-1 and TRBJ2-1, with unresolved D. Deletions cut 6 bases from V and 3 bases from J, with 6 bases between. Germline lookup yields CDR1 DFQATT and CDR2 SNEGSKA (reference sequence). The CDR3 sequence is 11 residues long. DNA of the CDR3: TGCAGTGCCACAGACTACAATGAGCAGTTCTTC. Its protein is CSATDYNEQFF.

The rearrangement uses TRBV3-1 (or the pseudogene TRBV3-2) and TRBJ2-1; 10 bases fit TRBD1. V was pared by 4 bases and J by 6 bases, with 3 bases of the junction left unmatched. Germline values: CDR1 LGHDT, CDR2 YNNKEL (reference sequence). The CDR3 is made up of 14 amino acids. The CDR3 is CASSPRDRGNEQFF. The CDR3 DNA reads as TGTGCCAGCAGCCCAAGGGACAGGGGCAATGAGCAGTTCTTC.

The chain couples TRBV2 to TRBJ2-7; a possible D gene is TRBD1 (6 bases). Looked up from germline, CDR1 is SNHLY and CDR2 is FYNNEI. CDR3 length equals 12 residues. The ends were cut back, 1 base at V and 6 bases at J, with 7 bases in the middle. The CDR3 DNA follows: TGTGCCAGCAGTGAAGGCAGGGGCGAGCAGTACTTC. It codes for CASSEGRGEQYF.

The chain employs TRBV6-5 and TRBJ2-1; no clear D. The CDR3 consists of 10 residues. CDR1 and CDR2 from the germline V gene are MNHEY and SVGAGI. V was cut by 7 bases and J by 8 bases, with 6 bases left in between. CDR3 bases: TGTGCCAGCATCCAGGATGAGCAGTTCTTC. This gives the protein CASIQDEQFF.

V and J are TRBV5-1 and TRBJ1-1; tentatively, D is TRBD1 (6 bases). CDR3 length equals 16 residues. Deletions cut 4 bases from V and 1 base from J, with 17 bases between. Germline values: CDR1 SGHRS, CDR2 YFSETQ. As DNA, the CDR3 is TGCGCCAGCAGCCGGAGGGGGGACTACGAGAACACTGAAGCTTTCTTT. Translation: CASSRRGDYENTEAFF.